This TCR beta chain derives from a study of spatial heterogeneity in lung cancer. The study, taken as a whole, reports: Detection of ubiquitous tumor TCRs in blood was higher at resection than follow-up.

Ten or more counts support this clonotype. Its antigen is unknown. One entry per CDR3 protein results from TCRdb running MiXCR on the 5' RACE reads. The sample consists of fewer than 55,000 distinct CDR3 sequences, 7.6% of them appearing once. Noted time point: sample taken at primary tumor resection. Whole RNA obtained from tumor, nontumor lung or frozen PBMC underwent sequencing without sorting. This sequence was found in a female donor with early-stage non-small cell lung cancer. The sample in question was PBMCs, obtained at surgery.

CDR3 DNA: TGTGCCAGTCGCGGTCAGACCGACAGGGCTGTCGGGGAGCTGTTTTTT. Protein: CASRGQTDRAVGELFF. The chain recombines TRBV7-9 with TRBJ2-2; 7 nucleotides align to TRBD1. Germline-derived CDR1 and CDR2 are SEHNR and FQNEAQ (reference sequence). V shed 9 bases, J shed 7 bases, and the junction held 17 bases outside the gene matches. This CDR3 comprises 16 residues.